Listed below are T cell receptor beta chains from one sample, sequenced in a study of metastatic and nonmetastatic thyroid tumors. Using MiXCR, TCRdb re-called clones from the PCR reads. Of under 5,000 clones detected, roughly a fifth appear once; the ten largest clones hold 33%. The sequenced sample was tumor tissue. These receptors all come from a male donor with papillary thyroid cancer or a benign thyroid nodule (not recorded which). Some clones in this sample may be carry-over from other donors' samples. Each CDR3 is given with its conserved first and last residue. Fields, in order: J gene, clone size, D gene, V gene, CDR3 DNA, CDR3 protein. The D gene is left open where the match is weak. Clone size is stated in some rows and not others, as once, few, many or a class when expanded.

>TRBJ1-6|.|.|TRBV28
TGTGCCAGCAGTTCCCGACAGGTGAATTCACCCCTCCACTTT
CASSSRQVNSPLHF
>TRBJ2-1|.|.|TRBV19
TGTGCCAGTAGTCCTGTGTTAGGCAACTCCTACAATGAGCAGTTCTTC
CASSPVLGNSYNEQFF
>TRBJ1-2|.|.|TRBV19
TGTGCCGGTAGAGGAACCGCGTTTGGCAACTATGGCTACACCTTC
CAGRGTAFGNYGYTF
>TRBJ1-2|large|.|TRBV27
TGTGCCAGCAGTCAACTAGTGGGAAACACCTATGGCTACACCTTC
CASSQLVGNTYGYTF
>TRBJ2-7|medium-sized|TRBD2|TRBV27
TGTGCCAGCAGTTTATCTATAGCGGGAGGGCCCTCGGGCGAGCAGTACTTC
CASSLSIAGGPSGEQYF
>TRBJ2-1|large|.|TRBV7-8
TGTGCCAGCAGCTTAACAACAACTGGCAGGAATGAGCAGTTCTTC
CASSLTTTGRNEQFF
>TRBJ2-1|medium-sized|.|TRBV6-1
TGTGCCAGCACTTCGGGACTTGAGGATGAGCAGTTCTTC
CASTSGLEDEQFF
>TRBJ1-1|many|TRBD1|TRBV10-3
TGTGCCATCAGTACACCGGGACAGGGTTCAACTGAAGCTTTCTTT
CAISTPGQGSTEAFF
>TRBJ1-1|.|.|TRBV27
TGTGCCATGGCTACGACAGAGAACACTGAAGCTTTCTTT
CAMATTENTEAFF
>TRBJ1-3|.|.|TRBV6-1
TGTGCCAGCAGCACCGACAGCTCTGGAAACACCATATATTTT
CASSTDSSGNTIYF
>TRBJ2-3|few|.|TRBV12-3/TRBV12-4
TGTGCCAGCAGTTTTGAGGTTCTCACAGATACGCAGTATTTT
CASSFEVLTDTQYF
>TRBJ2-3|many|.|TRBV18
TGTGCCAGCTCACCTTTCGGACTGGGTGCAGATACGCAGTATTTT
CASSPFGLGADTQYF
>TRBJ2-2|.|TRBD1|TRBV11-2
TGTGCCAGCAGCCCATACCCGGGACAGGGCTCCGGGGAGCTGTTTTTT
CASSPYPGQGSGELFF
>TRBJ2-2|.|TRBD2|TRBV7-8
TGTGCCAGCAGCTTAGCCCTAGCGGGAAGCACCGGGGAGCTGTTTTTT
CASSLALAGSTGELFF
>TRBJ2-7|few|TRBD1|TRBV6-1
TGTGCCAGCAGTAATACGTACCGGGACAGGGCCTACGAGCAGTACTTC
CASSNTYRDRAYEQYF
>TRBJ2-7|.|.|TRBV5-1
TGCGCCAGCGGGCAGGGTGCCTACGAGCAGTACTTC
CASGQGAYEQYF
>TRBJ2-5|.|.|TRBV7-2
TGTGCCAGCAGCCGCGGAGGGGGGAGGCAAGAGACCCAGTACTTC
CASSRGGGRQETQYF
>TRBJ2-7|medium-sized|.|TRBV24-1
TGTGCCACCAGTGATACCGGGACCGGGGTCTACGAGCAGTACTTC
CATSDTGTGVYEQYF
>TRBJ2-3|.|.|TRBV4-3
TGCGCCAGCAGCCAAGAGGGATACGAGCACACAGATACGCAGTATTTT
CASSQEGYEHTDTQYF
>TRBJ1-2|large|.|TRBV28
TGTGCCAGCAGTTTAAACTATGGCTACACCTTC
CASSLNYGYTF
>TRBJ1-1|medium-sized|.|TRBV6-2/TRBV6-3
TGTGCCAGCCGAAGTCCCGGGACCTATTGGTGGGCTGAAGCTTTCTTT
CASRSPGTYWWAEAFF
>TRBJ2-1|.|TRBD2|TRBV15
TGTGCCACCAGCAGTGGGGGACTAGCGGGATACAATGAGCAGTTCTTC
CATSSGGLAGYNEQFF
>TRBJ2-1|.|TRBD2|TRBV10-3
TGTGCCATCAGCATTTCTAGCGGGGGTTCCTACAATGAGCAGTTCTTC
CAISISSGGSYNEQFF
>TRBJ1-2|hyperexpanded|.|TRBV6-1
TGTGCCAGCACTAATTCACGAGGGGGATGGTATGGCTACACCTTC
CASTNSRGGWYGYTF
>TRBJ1-1|few|.|TRBV6-2/TRBV6-3
TGTGCCAGCAGTAGGCCTGGACAGTGGGCTACTGAAGCTTTCTTT
CASSRPGQWATEAFF
>TRBJ1-3|.|.|TRBV27
TGTGCCAGCAGTTTATCTGAGGGGGACACCATATATTTT
CASSLSEGDTIYF
>TRBJ2-3|.|.|TRBV19
TGTGCCAGTACCATTACGAGCCTCGGCACAGATACGCAGTATTTT
CASTITSLGTDTQYF
>TRBJ1-6|.|.|TRBV20-1
TGCAGTGCTTCACCTCCGGACAGAGATAATTCACCCCTCCACTTT
CSASPPDRDNSPLHF
>TRBJ1-1|.|.|TRBV27
TGTGCCCCCCGTTTTGACACGAACACTGAAGCTTTCTTT
CAPRFDTNTEAFF
>TRBJ2-1|.|TRBD2|TRBV6-2/TRBV6-3
TGTGCCAGCAGTCATCCGGGACTAGCGGGAGGGTTGTCGGTTTATGAGCAGTTCTTC
CASSHPGLAGGLSVYEQFF
>TRBJ1-2|few|.|TRBV6-1
TGTGCCACTCTCCGAGGGCAGGGCCATCCTAACTATGGCTACACCTTC
CATLRGQGHPNYGYTF
>TRBJ2-3|few|.|TRBV6-1
TGTGCCAGCAACCCGGGGGGGACAGGCGCAGATACGCAGTATTTT
CASNPGGTGADTQYF
>TRBJ2-7|medium-sized|TRBD2|TRBV5-1
TGCGCCAGCAGCTTGGAGGCGGGAGGCTACGAGCAGTACTTC
CASSLEAGGYEQYF
>TRBJ2-1|few|TRBD1|TRBV7-9
TGTGCCAGCATCCCCATAGACAGGGGCGTCAATGAGCAGTTCTTC
CASIPIDRGVNEQFF
>TRBJ2-1|few|.|TRBV5-1
TGCGCCAGCAGCCGGGACTCGAGCTCCTACAATGAGCAGTTCTTC
CASSRDSSSYNEQFF
>TRBJ2-7|few|.|TRBV12-3/TRBV12-4
TGTGCCAGCAGCCCTCTCAATTCCTACGAGCAGTACTTC
CASSPLNSYEQYF
>TRBJ2-2|.|TRBD2|TRBV19
TGTGCCAGTAGTACACTACTAGCGGGAGTGTATATCGGGGAGCTGTTTTTT
CASSTLLAGVYIGELFF
>TRBJ2-7|.|TRBD2|TRBV6-1
TGTGCCAGCAGTGCTAGGACTAGCGGGAGTCGAGAGCAGTACTTC
CASSARTSGSREQYF
>TRBJ2-7|medium-sized|.|TRBV11-3
TGTGCCAGCAGCTTTGGGGTTGCCTCCGAGCAGTACTTC
CASSFGVASEQYF
>TRBJ1-1|few|.|TRBV6-5
TGTGCCAGCAGTTCCCTCATGGGGGGTGAAGCTTTCTTT
CASSSLMGGEAFF
>TRBJ1-1|.|TRBD1|TRBV19
TGTGCCAGTAGCCAACAGGGGCCGATGAACACTGAAGCTTTCTTT
CASSQQGPMNTEAFF
>TRBJ1-3|few|.|TRBV6-1
TGTGCCAGCAGTGAAAGCACAGATGGAAACACCATATATTTT
CASSESTDGNTIYF
>TRBJ2-1|few|.|TRBV6-1
TGTGCCAGCAACTACTTCGCTTACAATGAGCAGTTCTTC
CASNYFAYNEQFF
>TRBJ1-4|few|.|TRBV20-1
TGCAGTGCTAGTTCGGGGCCGGGCCCTAATAGGTTTTTT
CSASSGPGPNRFF
>TRBJ2-3|many|.|TRBV3-1
TGTGCCAGCAGCTTCGGGCCCCCGAGGACAGATACGCAGTATTTT
CASSFGPPRTDTQYF
>TRBJ1-2|few|.|TRBV6-1
TGTGCCAGCAGAGAGGATGGCTACACCTTC
CASREDGYTF
>TRBJ2-7|large|.|TRBV28
TGTGCCAGCAGTTTTCCGAACTTCTCCTACGAGCAGTACTTC
CASSFPNFSYEQYF
>TRBJ2-3|few|TRBD2|TRBV19
TGTGCCAGTAAAGGTAGCGGGAGCACCGCAGATACGCAGTATTTT
CASKGSGSTADTQYF
>TRBJ1-6|large|TRBD1|TRBV6-1
TGTGCCAGCAGTTCGACCGGGACAGGGGCCTCACCCCTCCACTTT
CASSSTGTGASPLHF
>TRBJ1-6|medium-sized|.|TRBV10-2
TGCGCCAGCAGTGCCGTACAGGGTTACAATTCACCCCTCCACTTT
CASSAVQGYNSPLHF
>TRBJ2-1|.|.|TRBV12-3/TRBV12-4
TGTGCCAGCGGGAACACCTACAATGAGCAGTTCTTC
CASGNTYNEQFF
>TRBJ2-2|.|.|TRBV5-1
TGCGCCAGCATGATGGGCCCCATGGGGAACACCGGGGAGCTGTTTTTT
CASMMGPMGNTGELFF
>TRBJ2-7|large|TRBD1|TRBV6-2/TRBV6-3
TGTGCCAGCAGCCCCGGACAGGGAGCCTACGAGCAGTACTTC
CASSPGQGAYEQYF
>TRBJ2-3|.|.|TRBV9
TGTGCCAGCAGCGTTAGACTTGTTTCAGATACGCAGTATTTT
CASSVRLVSDTQYF
>TRBJ1-1|few|.|TRBV6-1
TGTGCCAGCAGCCAACAGGGTAGCACTGAAGCTTTCTTT
CASSQQGSTEAFF
>TRBJ1-5|.|TRBD1|TRBV6-1
TGTGCCAGCAGGGCAAACAGGGGGGATCAGCCCCAGCATTTT
CASRANRGDQPQHF
>TRBJ1-5|medium-sized|.|TRBV7-2
TGTGCCAGCAGCAAAAGCGGGAATAGCAATCAGCCCCAGCATTTT
CASSKSGNSNQPQHF
>TRBJ1-2|many|.|TRBV29-1
TGCAGCGTAGCCTCCGGGACGGCTAACTATGGCTACACCTTC
CSVASGTANYGYTF